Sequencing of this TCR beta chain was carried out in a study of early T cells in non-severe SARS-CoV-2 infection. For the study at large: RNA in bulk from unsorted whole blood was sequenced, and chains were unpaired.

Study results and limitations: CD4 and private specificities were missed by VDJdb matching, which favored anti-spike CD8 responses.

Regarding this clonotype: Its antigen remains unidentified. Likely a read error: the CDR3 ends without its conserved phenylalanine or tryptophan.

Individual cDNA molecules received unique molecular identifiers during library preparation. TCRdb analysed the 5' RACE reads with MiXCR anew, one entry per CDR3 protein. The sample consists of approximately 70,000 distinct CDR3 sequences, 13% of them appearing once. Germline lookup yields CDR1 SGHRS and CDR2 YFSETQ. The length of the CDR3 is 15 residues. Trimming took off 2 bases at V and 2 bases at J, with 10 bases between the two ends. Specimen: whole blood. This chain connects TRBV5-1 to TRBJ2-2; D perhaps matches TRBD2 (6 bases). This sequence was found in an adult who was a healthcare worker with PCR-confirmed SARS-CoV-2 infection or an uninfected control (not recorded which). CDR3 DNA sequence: TGCGCCAGCAGCTTTGATAGCGGAAACACCGGGGAGCTGTTTTCT. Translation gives CASSFDSGNTGELFS.